Shown below are 22 T cell receptor beta chains from a single sample sequenced in a study of graft-versus-host responses after intestinal transplantation (dated by TCRdb to the early 2020s). To prepare the library, the immunoSEQ multiplex PCR assay was applied. This is the immuneACCESS table as TCRdb keeps it, with only in-frame sequences that have V and J called. A part of the clones is gone; compared with another copy, unresolved V genes explain less than half, and the rest is unexplained. This sample lists 43,000 or so clones; approximately 92% were detected once. Together, the top ten hold around 6.1% of the sample. This sample comprised PBMCs, obtained around 800 days after a first intestinal transplant, on the day of a second. Every receptor here comes from a human patient who received an intestinal transplant, so some T cells may come from the graft donor.

This clone has more than one count but fewer than ten. The chain joins TRBV6-6 to TRBJ2-5; 7 nucleotides line up with TRBD2. Germline CDR1 is MNHNY and CDR2 is SVGAGI (reference sequence). V lost 0 bases, J lost 5 bases, and 6 bases stayed unmatched. The CDR3 is 15 residues long. CDR3 in amino acids: CASSYSGGSGETQYF. Here the CDR3 DNA reads TGTGCCAGCAGTTACTCGGGCGGGAGCGGGGAGACCCAGTACTTC.

The J gene is TRBJ2-5, the V gene TRBV28; TRBD2 agrees at 7 bases. The J segment lost 4 bases and the V segment lost 4 bases, leaving 9 bases of the junction unmatched. Germline loops: CDR1 MDHEN, CDR2 SYDVKM. There are 15 residues in the CDR3. The CDR3 sequence is CASSSPSGGSETQYF. CDR3 nucleotides: TGTGCCAGCAGTTCCCCTAGCGGAGGTTCAGAGACCCAGTACTTC. Using reference TRBV28 and TRBJ2-5 for the parts outside the CDR3, the full variable domain is DVKVTQSSRYLVKRTGEKVFLECVQDMDHENMFWYRQDPGLGLRLIYFSYDVKMKEKGDIPEGYSVSREKKERFSLILESASTNQTSMYLCASSSPSGGSETQYFGPGTRLLVL.

This rearrangement joins TRBV30 to TRBJ2-5; D not certain. This CDR3 comprises 11 residues. CDR1 and CDR2 (germline): GTSNPN, SVGIG (reference sequence). Trimming removed 0 bases from V and 9 bases from J, with 8 bases in between. CDR3 nucleotide sequence: TGTGCCTGGAGTGTACTTGAAGCCCAGTACTTC. Its protein product is CAWSVLEAQYF.

The V and J genes are TRBV6-5 and TRBJ1-1; D perhaps matches TRBD1 (5 bases). V lost 2 bases, J lost 10 bases, and 14 bases lay in between. CDR1 is MNHEY, CDR2 SVGAGI, per germline. The CDR3 spans 13 residues. The CDR3 DNA follows: TGTGCCAGCAGTTACGATTGGGACCGAGGAGCTTTCTTT. Translation gives CASSYDWDRGAFF.

This clone was picked up one time. This chain joins TRBV5-6 and TRBJ1-5, with TRBD1 matching 9 bases. The CDR3 consists of 17 residues. Germline assignment: CDR1 SGHDT and CDR2 YYEEEE. Trimming took 2 bases from V and 0 from J; bases not matched to a gene: 6. The CDR3 loop is CASSFRDRAYSNQPQHF. CDR3 sequence (DNA): TGTGCCAGCAGCTTCCGGGACAGGGCGTATAGCAATCAGCCCCAGCATTTT.

V gene TRBV2 combines with J gene TRBJ2-4; TRBD1 is a possible D gene (5 bases). The CDR3 is 13 amino acids. Per the germline V gene, CDR1 is SNHLY and CDR2 is FYNNEI. V was cut by 5 bases and J by 2 bases, with 7 bases left in between. This CDR3 reads CASSRGSKNIQYF. CDR3 in DNA: TGTGCCAGCAGTAGGGGCTCCAAAAACATTCAGTACTTC. Supplemented by reference TRBV2 and TRBJ2-4, the full variable domain reads EPEVTQTPSHQVTQMGQEVILRCVPISNHLYFYWYRQILGQKVEFLVSFYNNEISEKSEIFDDQFSVERPDGSNFTLKIRSTKLEDSAMYFCASSRGSKNIQYFGAGTRLSVL.

This sequence joins TRBV6-1 and TRBJ1-5, with D uncertain. Germline-derived CDR1 and CDR2 are MNHNS and SASEGT. V was trimmed by 6 bases and J by 5 bases, leaving 8 bases between them. This CDR3 spans 12 amino acids. This chain's CDR3 is CASREKYQPQHF. CDR3 sequence (DNA): TGTGCCAGCAGGGAAAAGTATCAGCCCCAGCATTTT.

This chain connects TRBV18 to TRBJ1-2; D unclear. Germline CDR1 KGHSH, CDR2 LQKENI. V was shortened by 7 bases and J by 1 base, with 10 bases between the two germline ends. The CDR3 contains 13 residues. In DNA, the CDR3 is TGTGCCAGCTTGATGGGGAGTAACTATGGCTACACCTTC. It encodes CASLMGSNYGYTF.

The genes are TRBV27 and TRBJ1-2; tentatively, D is TRBD1 (6 bases). The CDR3 sequence is 13 residues long. From germline, CDR1 is MNHEY and CDR2 SMNVEV (reference sequence). V was cut by 2 bases and J by 4 bases, with 8 bases left in between. The CDR3 spells CASSLRGGYGYTF. The DNA for the CDR3 is TGTGCCAGCAGTTTAAGGGGGGGCTATGGCTACACCTTC.

The chain recombines TRBV6-6 with TRBJ1-2; TRBD1 matches at 9 bases. V trimming: 2 bases; J trimming: 5 bases; junction bases outside the gene matches: 6. CDR1 is MNHNY and CDR2 is SVGAGI in the germline V gene (reference sequence). There are 15 residues in the CDR3. CDR3 coding DNA: TGTGCCAGCAGTTACCCTTTGGGACAGGGATATGGCTACACCTTC. This translates into CASSYPLGQGYGYTF.

This chain connects TRBV10-3 to TRBJ2-4; weak D call: TRBD1 (5 bases). Trimming removed 0 bases from V and 1 base from J, with 10 bases in between. This CDR3 region has 16 residues. Germline CDR1 and CDR2: ENHRY and SYGVKD. The CDR3 is CAISESRGSAKNIQYF. In DNA, the CDR3 is TGTGCCATCAGTGAGTCTAGGGGAAGCGCCAAAAACATTCAGTACTTC.

This clone occurred a few times. The chain is built from TRBV5-1 and TRBJ1-2; TRBD1 might be the D (5 bases). The CDR3 is 13 amino acids. Germline V gives CDR1 SGHRS, CDR2 YFSETQ. V was trimmed by 0 bases and J by 8 bases, leaving 11 bases between them. The CDR3 DNA reads TGCGCCAGCAGCTTGGGGGCAGGGTCGGGCTACACCTTC. It codes for CASSLGAGSGYTF.

The chain recombines TRBV29-1 with TRBJ1-5, with D tentatively TRBD1 (6 bases). Trimming removed 2 bases at V and 1 base at J, with 6 bases between. The CDR3 is made up of 13 amino acids. Germline CDR1 is SQVTM and CDR2 is ANQGSEA. CDR3 in amino acids: CSVETGSNQPQHF. For the CDR3, the DNA is TGCAGCGTTGAAACAGGGAGCAATCAGCCCCAGCATTTT.

This sequence joins TRBV19 and TRBJ2-1, with 7 bases that match TRBD2. From germline, CDR1 is LNHDA and CDR2 SQIVND (reference sequence). J was trimmed by 3 bases and V by 6 bases; bases with no gene match: 2. The CDR3 runs 13 residues. CDR3 loop: CASSWTSYNEQFF. DNA for the CDR3: TGTGCCAGTAGCTGGACTAGCTACAATGAGCAGTTCTTC.

This sequence joins TRBV12-5 and TRBJ2-5, with D perhaps TRBD2 (6 bases). The CDR3 extends over 17 amino acids. V was clipped by 3 bases and J by 5 bases, with 22 bases between them. Germline loops: CDR1 LGHNT, CDR2 FRNRAP. CDR3 nucleotide sequence: TGTGCTAGTGGTTTCCAAAACCCCGGGAGCTTCTGGGAGACCCAGTACTTC. Protein sequence: CASGFQNPGSFWETQYF.

The chain links TRBV27 to TRBJ2-1; 8 nucleotides align to TRBD1. The germline V gene has CDR1 MNHEY and CDR2 SMNVEV (reference sequence). This CDR3 is 16 amino acids long. V gave up 4 bases and J gave up 0 bases; unmatched junction bases: 5. This CDR3 reads CASSSRTGSSYNEQFF. The DNA of the CDR3 is TGTGCCAGCAGTTCCCGGACAGGGAGCTCCTACAATGAGCAGTTCTTC.

V usage is TRBV5-1 and J usage is TRBJ2-7; no clear D. The CDR3 runs 11 residues. Looked up from germline, CDR1 is SGHRS and CDR2 is YFSETQ. The V gene lost 0 bases and the J gene lost 4 bases, with 2 bases spanning the gap. DNA of the CDR3: TGCGCCAGCAGCTTGGGGTACGAGCAGTACTTC. Amino acid sequence: CASSLGYEQYF.

The genes are TRBV19 and TRBJ2-1, with a weak D call TRBD2 (6 bases). The CDR3 has 11 amino acids. Trimming took 9 bases from V and 7 from J, leaving 10 bases between them. Per the germline V gene, CDR1 is LNHDA and CDR2 is SQIVND (reference sequence). This chain's CDR3 is CASGLPNEQFF. The CDR3 bases are TGTGCCAGCGGACTACCTAATGAGCAGTTCTTC.

This clone was recorded once. The CDR3 loop is CASSLKAYPSTDTQYF. The CDR3 region has the DNA TGTGCCAGCAGCTTAAAAGCGTATCCGAGCACAGATACGCAGTATTTT. The chain has TRBV5-4 and TRBJ2-3; D gene uncertain. This CDR3 has 16 residues. V lost 2 bases and J lost 0, with 13 bases in between. Germline CDR1 SGHNT, CDR2 YYREEE (reference sequence).

The chain employs TRBV15 and TRBJ2-3; the D gene could be TRBD1 or TRBD2 (6 bases each). CDR1 and CDR2 (germline): LNHNV, YYDKDF (reference sequence). CDR3 length equals 17 residues. V was shortened by 0 bases and J by 4 bases, with 17 bases between the two germline ends. The CDR3 nucleotides are TGTGCCACCAGCAGAGATCAAGGAGGGGGGCCCGCAGATACGCAGTATTTT. Protein sequence: CATSRDQGGGPADTQYF.

V and J are TRBV9 and TRBJ2-7; 10 bases match TRBD1. With V trimmed by 0 bases and J by 12 bases, 21 bases remained unmatched. Germline assignment: CDR1 SGDLS and CDR2 YYNGEE. There are 18 residues in the CDR3. The CDR3 bases are TGTGCCAGCAGCGTAGGAGTGAGCCCCTCTGGGACAGGGGAGTTGCCGTACTTC. Translating gives CASSVGVSPSGTGELPYF.

The chain couples TRBV6-1 to TRBJ2-3; D uncertain. The CDR3 length is 12 residues. Germline CDR1 MNHNS, CDR2 SASEGT. Trimming stripped 6 bases from V and 6 bases from J, with 10 bases between. The CDR3 region has the DNA TGTGCCAGCAGACAGCCCGGGGATACGCAGTATTTT. Its protein product is CASRQPGDTQYF.